This T cell receptor (beta chain) comes out of a study of T cells expressing NK-cell markers. Study background: Seven of the eight sequenced donors were HCMV-seropositive; one was seronegative.

Following a re-call of the 5' RACE reads, TCRdb has one entry per CDR3 protein and lacks DNA. This repertoire includes about 400,000 distinct CDR3 sequences. The CDR3 has 14 residues. Germline V lookup: CDR1 DFQATT, CDR2 SNEGSKA (reference sequence). This clonotype was obtained from a woman in her 50s in good health. The chain uses TRBV20-1 and TRBJ2-1; TCRdb designates TRBD2, a call that cannot be tested without DNA. The sample was blood T cells: a sorted CD56 or NKG2C T cell subset, CD4+ or CD8+ T cells, or bulk PBMC T cells (not recorded which). This chain's CDR3 is CSAPAGHRGDEQFF.